The rows below give T cell receptor beta chains drawn from one sample of a study of CXCR3-negative and CXCR3-positive naive CD8 T cells. TCRdb reprocessed the 5' RACE reads; each CDR3 protein has one entry and no DNA is given. Recorded here are 84,000 or so distinct CDR3 sequences; the top ten clones represent about 0.62%. The sequencing sample was made of naive CXCR3+ CD8+ T cells from blood. The receptors were sampled from a human donor in good health. Some clones in this sample may be carry-over from other donors' samples. CDR3s include the opening cysteine and the closing phenylalanine or tryptophan.

j_call: TRBJ2-7
v_call: TRBV7-9
cdr3_aa: CASSLPPSRQGGYEQYF

j_call: TRBJ2-7
v_call: TRBV7-9
cdr3_aa: CASSLVYTFRYEQYF

j_call: TRBJ2-1
v_call: TRBV20-1
cdr3_aa: CSARAPAHSGYNEQFF

j_call: TRBJ1-1
v_call: TRBV6-2/TRBV6-3
cdr3_aa: CASSYLLDRGNTEAFF

j_call: TRBJ2-5
v_call: TRBV20-1
cdr3_aa: CSAREKWGQETQYF

j_call: TRBJ1-2
v_call: TRBV20-1
cdr3_aa: CSARDMGEAYGYTF

j_call: TRBJ2-7
v_call: TRBV7-2
cdr3_aa: CASSLTSKNEQYF

j_call: TRBJ2-5
v_call: TRBV19
cdr3_aa: CASPGDRGQETQYF

j_call: TRBJ2-7
v_call: TRBV12-3/TRBV12-4
cdr3_aa: CASSSLAGAREQYF

j_call: TRBJ1-2
v_call: TRBV29-1
cdr3_aa: CSVTGGNYGYTF

j_call: TRBJ1-1
v_call: TRBV28
cdr3_aa: CASWDSLNTEAFF

j_call: TRBJ2-7
v_call: TRBV7-9
cdr3_aa: CASSLAGGTPNEQYF

j_call: TRBJ2-5
v_call: TRBV15
cdr3_aa: CATSRAGPGETQYF

j_call: TRBJ2-7
v_call: TRBV4-2
cdr3_aa: CASSQDAGGYEQYF

j_call: TRBJ2-2
v_call: TRBV28
cdr3_aa: CASSLFLDTGELFF

j_call: TRBJ2-3
v_call: TRBV28
cdr3_aa: CASSLSQFTDTQYF

j_call: TRBJ2-5
v_call: TRBV6-6
cdr3_aa: CASGSSIMETQYF

j_call: TRBJ2-3
v_call: TRBV7-3
cdr3_aa: CASSPTEGGTDTQYF

j_call: TRBJ2-6
v_call: TRBV20-1
cdr3_aa: CSASDPGGTGANVLTF

j_call: TRBJ1-5
v_call: TRBV4-1
cdr3_aa: CASSPQGDQPQHF

j_call: TRBJ2-7
v_call: TRBV20-1
cdr3_aa: CSARDRTANEQYF

j_call: TRBJ2-1
v_call: TRBV2
cdr3_aa: CASREGLAGDYNEQFF

j_call: TRBJ1-1
v_call: TRBV7-9
cdr3_aa: CASSFPDRGKDTEAFF

j_call: TRBJ2-1
v_call: TRBV28
cdr3_aa: CASSWIWDEQFF

j_call: TRBJ2-2
v_call: TRBV15
cdr3_aa: CATSSPGKNTGELFF

j_call: TRBJ2-1
v_call: TRBV28
cdr3_aa: CASSLSGGAGNEQFF

j_call: TRBJ2-6
v_call: TRBV4-1
cdr3_aa: CASSQVQGASGANVLTF

j_call: TRBJ2-6
v_call: TRBV4-3
cdr3_aa: CASSQDTSSGANVLTF

j_call: TRBJ2-5
v_call: TRBV19
cdr3_aa: CASSIAGTGYEETQYF

j_call: TRBJ2-7
v_call: TRBV4-3
cdr3_aa: CASSQSTDPAYEQYF

j_call: TRBJ2-7
v_call: TRBV28
cdr3_aa: CASSYPIISDVAGGPYEQYF

j_call: TRBJ2-7
v_call: TRBV20-1
cdr3_aa: CSARIRDRGHEQYF

j_call: TRBJ2-7
v_call: TRBV29-1
cdr3_aa: CSALAESSYEQYF

j_call: TRBJ2-7
v_call: TRBV9
cdr3_aa: CASSPLLDTFYEQYF

j_call: TRBJ2-7
v_call: TRBV7-6
cdr3_aa: CASSETLAGGSSYEQYF

j_call: TRBJ2-7
v_call: TRBV6-6
cdr3_aa: CASTNGRAGYEQYF